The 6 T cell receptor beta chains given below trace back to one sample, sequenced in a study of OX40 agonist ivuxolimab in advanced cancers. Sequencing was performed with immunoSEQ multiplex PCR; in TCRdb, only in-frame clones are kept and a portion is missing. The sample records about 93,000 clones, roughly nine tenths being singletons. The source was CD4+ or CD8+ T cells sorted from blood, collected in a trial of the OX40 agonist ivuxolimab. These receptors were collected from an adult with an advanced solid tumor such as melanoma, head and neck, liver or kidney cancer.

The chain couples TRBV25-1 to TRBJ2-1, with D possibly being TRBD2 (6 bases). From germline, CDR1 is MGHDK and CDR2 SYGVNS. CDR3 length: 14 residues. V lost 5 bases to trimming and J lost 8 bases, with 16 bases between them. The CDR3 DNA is TGTGCCAGCAGTACGGGACTGCAAGGCTATGAGCAGTTCTTC. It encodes CASSTGLQGYEQFF.

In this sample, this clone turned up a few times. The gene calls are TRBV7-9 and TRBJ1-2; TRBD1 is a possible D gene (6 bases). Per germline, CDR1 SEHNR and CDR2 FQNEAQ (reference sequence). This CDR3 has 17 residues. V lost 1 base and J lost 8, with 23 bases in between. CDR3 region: CASSLGMIRRGESGYTF. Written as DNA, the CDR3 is TGTGCCAGCAGCTTAGGTATGATCCGCAGGGGAGAGAGCGGCTACACCTTC.

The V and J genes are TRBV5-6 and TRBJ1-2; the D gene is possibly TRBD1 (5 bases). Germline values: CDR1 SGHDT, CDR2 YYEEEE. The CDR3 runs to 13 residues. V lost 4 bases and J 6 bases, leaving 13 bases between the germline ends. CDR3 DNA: TGTGCCAGCAGCGTGCCAGGGCGGGATGGCTACACCTTC. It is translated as CASSVPGRDGYTF.

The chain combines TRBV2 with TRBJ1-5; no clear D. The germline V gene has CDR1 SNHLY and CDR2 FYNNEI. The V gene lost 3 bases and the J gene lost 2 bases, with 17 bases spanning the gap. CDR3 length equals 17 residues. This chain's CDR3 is CASSEEQGGRGNQPQHF. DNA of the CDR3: TGTGCCAGCAGTGAGGAACAAGGCGGACGGGGCAATCAGCCCCAGCATTTT.

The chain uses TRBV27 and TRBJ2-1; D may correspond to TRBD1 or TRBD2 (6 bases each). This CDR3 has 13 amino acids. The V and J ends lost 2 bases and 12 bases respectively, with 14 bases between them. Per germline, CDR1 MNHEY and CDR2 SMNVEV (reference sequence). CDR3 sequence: CASSLQQGGGQFF. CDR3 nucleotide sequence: TGTGCCAGCAGTTTACAACAGGGAGGAGGGCAGTTCTTC.

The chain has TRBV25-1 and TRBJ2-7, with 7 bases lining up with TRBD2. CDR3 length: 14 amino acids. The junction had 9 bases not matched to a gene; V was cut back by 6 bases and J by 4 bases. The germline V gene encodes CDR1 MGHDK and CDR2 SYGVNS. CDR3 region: CASRLGGDLYEQYF. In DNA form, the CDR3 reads TGTGCCAGCAGATTGGGGGGGGACCTTTACGAGCAGTACTTC.